Here is one T cell receptor beta chain with its context. The sample originates from a study of blood T cell repertoires in COVID-19. Study at large: Sites in the United States, Italy and Spain provided acute and convalescent COVID-19 samples. Sample material is recorded as cDNA or gDNA derived from T cells, B-cell-depleted T cells, or PBMCs.

Germline V gives CDR1 DFQATT, CDR2 SNEGSKA (reference sequence). The CDR3 extends over 14 amino acids. Between the trimmed V and J ends, which lost 3 bases and 2 bases, there was a span of 10 bases. Original processing notes: Scientists estimated how many nucleated cells there were by amplifying reference gene primers. Method: immunoSEQ multiplex PCR; TCRdb's copy keeps in-frame clones and lacks some. For V, J and clone size, that table is used; D and trimming come from the DNA. The top ten hold approximately 5.3% of the sample, which has around 250,000 clones, around 88% seen once. Sequencing input: peripheral blood. The chain couples TRBV20-1 to TRBJ2-2, with D perhaps TRBD1 (5 bases). The sequence was collected from an elderly man with acute or convalescent COVID-19. CDR3: CSASFGQNTGELFF. The CDR3 DNA is TGCAGTGCTAGTTTTGGACAAAACACCGGGGAGCTGTTTTTT.